This T cell receptor beta chain emerged from a study of Graves' ophthalmopathy and Graves' hyperthyroidism. Study-wide background: Peripheral blood sampling preceded any treatment and occurred at initial diagnosis.

The CDR3 sequence is 17 residues long. The germline CDR1 and CDR2 sequences are SGHRS and YFSETQ. V lost 0 bases, J lost 6 bases, and 19 bases lay in between. Other autoimmune disease, uncontrolled infection, pregnancy and lactation led to exclusion. The evidence that diagnosis relied on was clinical symptoms, serum thyroxine, TRAb, thyroid ultrasound and orbital computed tomography. The study's findings and limits: Among thyroid clonotypes expanded above 0.001 frequency, most also appeared in blood.

As regards this clonotype: The antigen remains unidentified.

The authors amplified TCR beta CDR3 regions, and they did so from RNA transcripts for repertoire sequencing. Amplification began with first-round RT-PCR using HTBI primers, then second-round multiplex PCR was performed. In TCRdb, the multiplex PCR reads were re-called with MiXCR into one record per CDR3 protein. This sample yields approximately 50,000 distinct CDR3 sequences, of which around 50% are seen a single time; about 24% belongs to the top ten. Sequencing was carried out using peripheral blood. This clonotype was obtained from an adult man with Graves' ophthalmopathy. The chain has TRBV5-1 and TRBJ2-1, with D tentatively TRBD1 (8 bases). The CDR3 DNA reads TGCGCCAGCAGCTTGGACCAGGGGGGGACAGGACGCAATGAGCAGTTCTTC. Its translation is CASSLDQGGTGRNEQFF.